The TCR beta chain under discussion was sequenced for a study of tumor-infiltrating lymphocytes in primary liver carcinoma. About the research overall: T1-T3 N0M0 was the stage of the tumors, which were roughly 4.2 to 10 cm across. In every tissue type, samples returned a similar yield of roughly 3.5 to 8 million productive TCRbeta reads.

Reverse transcription of 450 to 500 ng total RNA with a constant-region primer produced TCR beta cDNA. It was through three nested multiplex PCR rounds of slightly modified ARM-PCR that TCR beta libraries arose. The first two PCR rounds used TRBV1-TRBV30 forward primers with a C-beta reverse primer, 9 to 10 cycles each. One entry per CDR3 protein, called by TCRdb with MiXCR from the multiplex PCR reads. Among roughly 25,000 distinct CDR3 sequences listed, more than 70% were seen once. RNA and DNA were co-extracted from approximately 20-30 mg of unsorted bulk tissue. Chronic HBV infection was present in the patients, who were treatment-naive. Sampling of every tumor involved five separate regions. These included the tumor centre. The CDR3 extends over 15 amino acids. V shed 7 bases and J shed 1 base, with 15 bases lying between them. Per the germline V gene, CDR1 is SGHAT and CDR2 is FQNNGV.

The rearrangement uses TRBV11-2 and TRBJ2-3, with D unresolved. Sequencing was done on a sample of liver tumor tissue from sampling region 5. Subset: tumor region T5, tumor centre. This sequence was found in a woman in her 30s with primary liver carcinoma and hepatitis B virus infection. The CDR3 spells CASKVTEICTDTQYF. The CDR3 DNA follows: TGTGCCAGCAAGGTAACGGAGATATGCACAGATACGCAGTATTTT.